One and the same sample provided the 27 T cell receptor beta chains below, sequenced in a study of control samples from healthy donors and cancer patients. Profiling relied on immunoSEQ multiplex PCR, and the TCRdb table lists in-frame clones only, not all of them. The sample includes fewer than 500,000 clones, around 90% of them seen just once. The specimen sequenced was PBMCs. These receptors originate from a man aged 35 to 55 with head and neck cancer.

The chain joins TRBV7-2 to TRBJ2-7; 8 positions match TRBD2. The junction had 6 bases not matched to a gene; V was cut back by 2 bases and J by 9 bases. The CDR3 runs 13 residues. Germline-derived CDR1 and CDR2 are SGHTA and FQGNSA. The CDR3 loop reads CASSLSGSEVQYF. The CDR3 DNA follows: TGTGCCAGCAGCTTAAGCGGGAGCGAGGTGCAGTACTTC.

This clone was found a few times. The chain combines TRBV18 with TRBJ2-7, with D uncertain. The CDR3 is made up of 16 amino acids. With 3 bases removed from V and 0 bases from J, the gap between germline ends came to 15 bases. CDR1 and CDR2 from the germline V gene are KGHSH and LQKENI. The CDR3 bases are TGTGCCAGCTCACCTTACACCCGAAGGAGCTCCTACGAGCAGTACTTC. This gives the protein CASSPYTRRSSYEQYF.

The V gene is TRBV24-1, the J gene TRBJ2-3, with a weak D call TRBD2 (6 bases). Deletions cut 9 bases from V and 2 bases from J, with 14 bases between. CDR3 length: 14 amino acids. Germline V CDR1 and CDR2: KGHDR, SFDVKD. This CDR3 is CATDPGGNTDTQYF. For the CDR3, the DNA is TGTGCCACCGATCCCGGCGGGAACACAGATACGCAGTATTTT.

CDR3 sequence (DNA): TGTGCCAGCAGCGTAGATGCCAATAACTATGGCTACACCTTC. The encoded protein is CASSVDANNYGYTF. The chain couples TRBV9 to TRBJ1-2; D ambiguous. This CDR3 comprises 14 residues. Trimming left V 0 bases short and J 1 base short, with 7 bases between. Germline lookup yields CDR1 SGDLS and CDR2 YYNGEE.

The gene calls are TRBV2 and TRBJ1-1; D not resolved. Trimming left V 9 bases short and J 1 base short, with 15 bases between. Germline V gives CDR1 SNHLY, CDR2 FYNNEI. There are 14 residues in the CDR3. The CDR3 region has the DNA TGTGCCAGTCCTACGCGGGCAGAGAACACTGAAGCTTTCTTT. This codes for CASPTRAENTEAFF.

V and J are TRBV11-2 and TRBJ1-3, with 9 bases identical to TRBD1. Germline loops: CDR1 SGHAT, CDR2 FQNNGV. The ends lost 8 bases at V and 4 bases at J; junction bases unmatched: 12. The length of the CDR3 is 16 residues. CDR3 DNA: TGTGCCAGCGGACGAAGGACAGGGGCGGGAGGAAACACCATATATTTT. It yields the protein CASGRRTGAGGNTIYF.

J is TRBJ2-2 and V is TRBV7-2, with 8 bases aligning to TRBD2. The germline CDR1 and CDR2 sequences are SGHTA and FQGNSA. The CDR3 loop spans 16 amino acids. Trimming at V came to 8 bases and at J to 1 base, leaving 9 bases not matched to a gene. The CDR3 region has the DNA TGTGCCAGCCCCAGGGTGCTAGCGGGGAACACCGGGGAGCTGTTTTTT. The encoded protein is CASPRVLAGNTGELFF. Supplemented by reference TRBV7-2 and TRBJ2-2, the full variable domain reads GAGVSQSPSNKVTEKGKDVELRCDPISGHTALYWYRQSLGQGLEFLIYFQGNSAPDKSGLPSDRFSAERTGGSVSTLTIQRTQQEDSAVYLCASPRVLAGNTGELFFGEGSRLTVL.

The V call is TRBV11-3, the J call TRBJ2-7, with no clear D. Deletions cut 0 bases from V and 7 bases from J, with 10 bases between. Per the germline V gene, CDR1 is SGHNT and CDR2 is YENEEA. This CDR3 has 13 residues. The CDR3 sequence: CASSLDRAREQYF. The CDR3 region has the DNA TGTGCCAGCAGCTTAGATCGGGCAAGAGAGCAGTACTTC.

This chain joins TRBV3-1 (or the pseudogene TRBV3-2) and TRBJ1-5; D is undetermined. The CDR3 sequence is 15 residues long. CDR1 is LGHDT, CDR2 YNNKEL, per germline (reference sequence). V dropped 0 bases and J dropped 7 bases, with 13 bases sitting between them. CDR3 in DNA: TGTGCCAGCAGCCAAGACGCCGCCCGTAGCCAGCCCCAGCATTTT. It encodes CASSQDAARSQPQHF.

This sequence joins TRBV28 and TRBJ2-7; 7 nucleotides agree with TRBD1. V lost 5 bases and J lost 3; bases outside the gene matches: 4. The germline gives CDR1 MDHEN, CDR2 SYDVKM. The CDR3 is made up of 13 amino acids. The CDR3 bases are TGTGCCAGCAGTCTAGGACAGGACTACGAGCAGTACTTC. Protein sequence: CASSLGQDYEQYF. Full variable domain (missing parts from reference TRBV28 and TRBJ2-7): DVKVTQSSRYLVKRTGEKVFLECVQDMDHENMFWYRQDPGLGLRLIYFSYDVKMKEKGDIPEGYSVSREKKERFSLILESASTNQTSMYLCASSLGQDYEQYFGPGTRLTVT.

The genes are TRBV6-2 or TRBV6-3 and TRBJ2-3; 9 positions agree with TRBD2. The junction had 8 bases not matched to a gene; V was cut back by 6 bases and J by 1 base. The germline CDR1 and CDR2 sequences are MNHEY and SVGEGT. There are 16 residues in the CDR3. The CDR3 loop reads CASSRLAVEGTDTQYF. CDR3 nucleotide sequence: TGTGCCAGCAGCCGACTAGCGGTTGAGGGCACAGATACGCAGTATTTT.

This chain joins TRBV27 and TRBJ2-3; no definite D call. In germline, CDR1 is MNHEY, CDR2 SMNVEV (reference sequence). V lost 6 bases and J lost 4, with 11 bases in between. The CDR3 runs to 13 residues. The CDR3 DNA is TGTGCCAGCAGCCCCGGTGGGGCAGATACGCAGTATTTT. Translated: CASSPGGADTQYF.

The genes are TRBV28 and TRBJ2-7; D is unresolved. V lost 3 bases, J lost 4 bases, and 19 bases lay in between. The CDR3 runs to 16 residues. Germline CDR1 and CDR2: MDHEN and SYDVKM. The CDR3, as DNA: TGTGCCAGCAGTTTCGTGTTGACGGCACCTGGGTACGAGCAGTACTTC. It yields the protein CASSFVLTAPGYEQYF.

J is TRBJ2-2 and V is TRBV10-3; D remains ambiguous. This CDR3 contains 14 residues. Looked up from germline, CDR1 is ENHRY and CDR2 is SYGVKD. V was trimmed by 3 bases and J by 6 bases, leaving 11 bases between them. Here the CDR3 reads CAISDIGWAGELFF. The DNA of the CDR3 is TGTGCCATCAGTGACATAGGGTGGGCCGGGGAGCTGTTTTTT.

The chain employs TRBV29-1 and TRBJ2-1, with 7 bases aligning to TRBD1. Losses at the gene ends were 7 bases for V and 2 bases for J; bases not matched to a gene: 8. Germline CDR1 is SQVTM and CDR2 is ANQGSEA. This CDR3 has 14 amino acids. The CDR3 loop is CSAVPGQTYNEQFF. The CDR3 coding sequence is TGCAGCGCCGTGCCGGGACAGACCTACAATGAGCAGTTCTTC.

This chain's CDR3 is CASSFRGAQPQHF. The CDR3 nucleotides read TGTGCCAGCAGTTTCCGGGGGGCTCAGCCCCAGCATTTT. The chain combines TRBV27 with TRBJ1-5, with D possibly TRBD1 on 6 matching bases. Germline loops: CDR1 MNHEY, CDR2 SMNVEV (reference sequence). Trimming stripped 3 bases from V and 6 bases from J, with 9 bases between. The CDR3 spans 13 residues.

The chain couples TRBV27 to TRBJ1-6; the match to TRBD1 covers 10 bases. The CDR3 sequence is 15 residues long. CDR1 MNHEY and CDR2 SMNVEV come from the germline V gene (reference sequence). Germline trimming cut 6 bases from V and 7 bases from J; bases unmatched to any gene: 6. The CDR3 here is CASSQGTGDNSPLHF. CDR3 in DNA: TGTGCCAGCAGCCAAGGGACAGGGGACAATTCACCCCTCCACTTT.

The chain has TRBV28 and TRBJ2-3, with 8 bases matching TRBD2. The germline gives CDR1 MDHEN, CDR2 SYDVKM. V lost 5 bases and J lost 3; bases outside the gene matches: 7. The CDR3 runs to 15 residues. In DNA form, the CDR3 reads TGTGCCAGCAGTGTACAGCGGGGGCCGACAGATACGCAGTATTTT. Amino acid sequence: CASSVQRGPTDTQYF.

This clone was observed once. The CDR3 region is CASSQRDRVILGEQFF. The CDR3 DNA follows: TGTGCCAGCAGCCAACGGGACAGGGTTATTTTAGGTGAGCAGTTCTTC. The chain couples TRBV3-1 (or the pseudogene TRBV3-2) to TRBJ2-1; 9 bases agree with TRBD1. The length of the CDR3 is 16 residues. From germline, CDR1 is LGHDT and CDR2 YNNKEL (reference sequence). V gave up 2 bases and J gave up 9 bases; unmatched junction bases: 11.

The CDR3 sequence: CASSTPTGVNSPLHF. The CDR3 DNA reads as TGTGCCAGCAGCACACCGACAGGGGTAAATTCACCCCTCCACTTT. J is TRBJ1-6 and V is TRBV28, with TRBD1 matching over 8 bases. This CDR3 has 15 amino acids. CDR1 MDHEN and CDR2 SYDVKM come from the germline V gene. The junction had 8 bases not matched to a gene; V was cut back by 6 bases and J by 7 bases.

This chain joins TRBV4-1 and TRBJ1-2, with D perhaps TRBD1 (5 bases). V shed 4 bases and J shed 0 bases, with 24 bases lying between them. The germline V gene encodes CDR1 MGHRA and CDR2 YSYEKL. The CDR3 has 19 amino acids. The CDR3 is CASSRDPNSGTPANYGYTF. The DNA of the CDR3 is TGCGCCAGCAGCCGGGATCCGAACAGCGGGACGCCAGCTAACTATGGCTACACCTTC.

The chain uses TRBV6-2 or TRBV6-3 and TRBJ1-5, with 9 nucleotides matching TRBD1. CDR1 and CDR2 (germline): MNHEY, SVGEGT. This CDR3 contains 17 residues. V lost 0 bases and J lost 0; bases outside the gene matches: 3. CDR3 sequence (DNA): TGTGCCAGCAGTTACTCCGGACAGGGGTATAGCAATCAGCCCCAGCATTTT. Amino acid sequence: CASSYSGQGYSNQPQHF.

This chain joins TRBV24-1 and TRBJ1-6; D gene unclear. CDR3 length: 12 residues. Trimming left V 10 bases short and J 10 bases short, with 13 bases between. Germline V CDR1 and CDR2: KGHDR, SFDVKD. CDR3 sequence: CATGRGSSPLHF. The CDR3 region has the DNA TGTGCCACTGGAAGAGGTAGCTCACCCCTCCACTTT.

In DNA form, the CDR3 reads TGTGCCAGCAGCTTGCCCGGAATTAGCTCCTACAATGAGCAGTTCTTC. Translating it yields CASSLPGISSYNEQFF. V gene TRBV7-9 combines with J gene TRBJ2-1; D is unclear. Trimming removed 3 bases from V and 0 bases from J, with 12 bases in between. Germline V gives CDR1 SEHNR, CDR2 FQNEAQ (reference sequence). This CDR3 has 16 residues.

This rearrangement joins TRBV7-3 to TRBJ2-3, with no clear D. There are 11 residues in the CDR3. Germline V gene sequence: CDR1 SGHTA, CDR2 FQGTGA. Trimming pared 6 bases from V and 8 bases from J, leaving 9 bases between. Written as DNA, the CDR3 is TGTGCCAGCAGTTCTGGGGTTACGCAGTATTTT. Protein product: CASSSGVTQYF.

The chain uses TRBV12-1 and TRBJ2-7; TRBD2 was called by the table and not checked on the DNA. TRBV12-1 is marked as a pseudogene. This CDR3 is built from 13 residues. CDR3 sequence (DNA): TGTGCCAGCAGCTTTCGTCTCGGGGGCGAGCAGTACTTC. Amino acids: CASSFRLGGEQYF.

The chain employs TRBV9 and TRBJ2-3, with 12 bases identical to TRBD2. Losses at the gene ends were 3 bases for V and 5 bases for J; bases not matched to a gene: 13. CDR3 length: 18 residues. Germline values: CDR1 SGDLS, CDR2 YYNGEE. The chain's CDR3 is CASSAPRTSGKMRDTQYF. CDR3 in DNA: TGTGCCAGCAGCGCACCCCGGACTAGCGGGAAAATGAGAGATACGCAGTATTTT.